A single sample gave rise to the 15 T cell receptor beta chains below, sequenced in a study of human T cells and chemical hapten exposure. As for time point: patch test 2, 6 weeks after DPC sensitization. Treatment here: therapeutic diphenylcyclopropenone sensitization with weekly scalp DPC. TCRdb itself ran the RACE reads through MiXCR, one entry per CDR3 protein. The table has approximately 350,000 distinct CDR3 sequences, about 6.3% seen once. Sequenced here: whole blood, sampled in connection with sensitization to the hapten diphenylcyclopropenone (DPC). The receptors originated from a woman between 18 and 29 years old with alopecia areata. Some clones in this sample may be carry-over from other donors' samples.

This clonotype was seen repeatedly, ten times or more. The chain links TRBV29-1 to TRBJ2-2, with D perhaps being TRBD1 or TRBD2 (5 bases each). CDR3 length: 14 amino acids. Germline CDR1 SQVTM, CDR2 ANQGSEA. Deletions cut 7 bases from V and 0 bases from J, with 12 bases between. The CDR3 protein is CSGGGTANTGELFF. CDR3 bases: TGCAGCGGCGGTGGGACCGCGAACACCGGGGAGCTGTTTTTT.

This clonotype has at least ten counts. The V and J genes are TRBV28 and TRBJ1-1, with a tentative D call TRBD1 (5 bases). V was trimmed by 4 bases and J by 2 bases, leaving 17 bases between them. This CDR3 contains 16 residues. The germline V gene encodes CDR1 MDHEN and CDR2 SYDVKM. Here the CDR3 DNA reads TGTGCCAGCAGTTGGTACCCAGGGAAACCTAACACTGAAGCTTTCTTT. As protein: CASSWYPGKPNTEAFF.

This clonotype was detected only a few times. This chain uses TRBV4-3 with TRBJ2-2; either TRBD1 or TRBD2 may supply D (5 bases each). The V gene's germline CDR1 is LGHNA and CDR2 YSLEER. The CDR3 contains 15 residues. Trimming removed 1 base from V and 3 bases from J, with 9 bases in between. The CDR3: CASSQAGLDTGELFF. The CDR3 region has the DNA TGCGCCAGCAGCCAAGCGGGGCTTGACACCGGGGAGCTGTTTTTT.

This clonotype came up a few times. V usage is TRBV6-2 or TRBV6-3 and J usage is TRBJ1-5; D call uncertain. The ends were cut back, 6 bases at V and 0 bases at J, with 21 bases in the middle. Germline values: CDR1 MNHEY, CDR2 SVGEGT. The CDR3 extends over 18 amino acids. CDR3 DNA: TGTGCCAGCAGACCCCGAGTGATGGACGGCTATAGCAATCAGCCCCAGCATTTT. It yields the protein CASRPRVMDGYSNQPQHF.

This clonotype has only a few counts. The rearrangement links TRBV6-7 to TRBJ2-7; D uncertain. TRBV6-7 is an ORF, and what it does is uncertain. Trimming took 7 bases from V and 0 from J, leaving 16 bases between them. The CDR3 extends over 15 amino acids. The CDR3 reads CASTKSRVLSYEQYF. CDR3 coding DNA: TGTGCCAGCACTAAATCACGGGTTCTCTCCTACGAGCAGTACTTC.

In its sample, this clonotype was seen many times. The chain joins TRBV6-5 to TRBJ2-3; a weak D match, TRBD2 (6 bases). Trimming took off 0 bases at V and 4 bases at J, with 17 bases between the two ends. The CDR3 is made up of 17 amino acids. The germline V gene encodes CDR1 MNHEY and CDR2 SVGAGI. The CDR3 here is CASSYSSRGTGPDTQYF. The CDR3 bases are TGTGCCAGCAGTTACTCGAGTCGGGGGACTGGCCCAGATACGCAGTATTTT.

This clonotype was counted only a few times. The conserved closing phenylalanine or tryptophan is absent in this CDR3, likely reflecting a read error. CDR3 amino acids: CATHPGQTFFQPQHS. The CDR3 nucleotides read TGTGCCACTCATCCGGGACAGACCTTTTTTCAGCCCCAGCATTCT. This rearrangement joins TRBV19 to TRBJ1-5; 7 nucleotides agree with TRBD1. Germline trimming cut 10 bases from V and 6 bases from J; bases unmatched to any gene: 15. Per germline, CDR1 LNHDA and CDR2 SQIVND (reference sequence). The CDR3 sequence is 15 residues long.

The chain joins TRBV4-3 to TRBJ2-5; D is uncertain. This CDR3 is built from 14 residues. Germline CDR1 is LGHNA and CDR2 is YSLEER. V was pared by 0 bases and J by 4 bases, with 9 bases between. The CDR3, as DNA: TGCGCCAGCAGCCAAGAGATAAGCTCAGAGACCCAGTACTTC. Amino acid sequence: CASSQEISSETQYF.

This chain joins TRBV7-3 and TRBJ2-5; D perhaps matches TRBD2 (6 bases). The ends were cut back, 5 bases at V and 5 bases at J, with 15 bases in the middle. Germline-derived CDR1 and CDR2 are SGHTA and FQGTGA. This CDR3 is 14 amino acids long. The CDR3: CASSRSGPLETQYF. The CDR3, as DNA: TGTGCCAGCAGCCGTAGCGGCCCTTTGGAGACCCAGTACTTC. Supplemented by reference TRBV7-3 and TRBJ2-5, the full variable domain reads GAGVSQTPSNKVTEKGKYVELRCDPISGHTALYWYRQSLGQGPEFLIYFQGTGAADDSGLPNDRFFAVRPEGSVSTLKIQRTERGDSAVYLCASSRSGPLETQYFGPGTRLLVL.

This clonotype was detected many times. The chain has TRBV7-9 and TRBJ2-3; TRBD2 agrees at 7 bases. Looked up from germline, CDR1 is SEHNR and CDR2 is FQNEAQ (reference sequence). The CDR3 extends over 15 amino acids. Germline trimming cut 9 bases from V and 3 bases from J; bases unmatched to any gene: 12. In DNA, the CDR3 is TGTGCCAGTGGCTCTCCCGGGGGGAAAACAGATACGCAGTATTTT. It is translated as CASGSPGGKTDTQYF.

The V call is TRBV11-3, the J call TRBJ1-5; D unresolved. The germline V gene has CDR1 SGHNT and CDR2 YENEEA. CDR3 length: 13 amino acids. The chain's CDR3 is CAVINPGNQPQHF. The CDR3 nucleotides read TGTGCTGTGATAAATCCCGGAAATCAGCCCCAGCATTTT.

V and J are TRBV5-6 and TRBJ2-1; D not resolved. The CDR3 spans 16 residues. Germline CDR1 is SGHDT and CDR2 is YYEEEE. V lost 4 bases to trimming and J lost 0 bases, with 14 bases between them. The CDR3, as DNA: TGTGCCAGCAGCCGAGTGGGCTCCGACTCCTACAATGAGCAGTTCTTC. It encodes CASSRVGSDSYNEQFF.

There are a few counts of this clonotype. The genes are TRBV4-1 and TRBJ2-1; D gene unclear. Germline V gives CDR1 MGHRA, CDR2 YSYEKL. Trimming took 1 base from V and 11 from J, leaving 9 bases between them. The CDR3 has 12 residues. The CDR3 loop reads CASSQAPRKQFF. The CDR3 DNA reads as TGCGCCAGCAGCCAAGCCCCTAGAAAGCAGTTCTTC.

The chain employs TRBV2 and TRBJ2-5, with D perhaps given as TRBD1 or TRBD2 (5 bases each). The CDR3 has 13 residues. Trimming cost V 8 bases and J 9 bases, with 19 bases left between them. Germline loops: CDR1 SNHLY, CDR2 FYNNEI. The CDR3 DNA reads TGTGCCAGCCTCGAATCGGGGACCTTGGCCCAGTACTTC. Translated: CASLESGTLAQYF.

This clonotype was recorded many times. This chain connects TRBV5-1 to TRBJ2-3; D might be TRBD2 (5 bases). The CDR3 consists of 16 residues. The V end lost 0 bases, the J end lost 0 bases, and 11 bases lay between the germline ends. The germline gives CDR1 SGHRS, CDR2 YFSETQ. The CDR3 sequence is CASSLGLASSTDTQYF. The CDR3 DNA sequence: TGCGCCAGCAGCTTGGGTCTAGCCTCTAGCACAGATACGCAGTATTTT.